The sequence of this T cell receptor beta chain was determined in a study of blood T cell repertoires in COVID-19 (dated by TCRdb to the early 2020s). Describing the broader study: Samples covering the acute and convalescent phases of COVID-19 were provided by collaborators in the United States, Italy and Spain. The samples were drawn from two sources: the first 160 participants of the ongoing ImmuneRACE study, and over 1,000 subjects contributed by 6 global collaborators. Where available, HLA class I and class II types were obtained from metadata supplied by the sample provider rather than from assay-based typing. The material from the prospective study consisted of cDNA or gDNA derived from T cells, B-cell-depleted T cells, or PBMCs. The repertoires were released in a freely available public database intended as a resource for research on the immune response to SARS-CoV-2. The dataset comprised deeply sampled blood TCRbeta repertoires from subjects exposed to, actively infected with, or recovered from COVID-19. Sample metadata almost always included a de-identified subject ID, COVID-19 status, age in years and sex. Study-wide conclusions, independent of this receptor: Clinical and demographic metadata were provided uncurated, with the amount varying by source and participant.

TCRbeta CDR3 regions were amplified from genomic DNA using the immunoSEQ Assay, a bias-controlled multiplex PCR. The original pipeline was this. Within the assay, amplification of reference gene primers was used to estimate how many nucleated cells each sample contained. To quantify the absolute abundance of each unique TCRbeta CDR3 rearrangement, sequence reads were collapsed and filtered. For each sample, productive Simpson clonality was calculated as the square root of Simpson's diversity index across productive rearrangements. This is the immuneACCESS table as TCRdb keeps it, with only in-frame sequences that have V and J called. A part of the clones is gone; compared with another copy, unresolved V genes explain less than half, and the rest is unexplained. The V and J calls and the clone size are those of that table, but D and trimming were determined from the DNA. The sample table holds 150,000 to 200,000 clones, of which about four fifths were seen once. Roughly 12% of the sample is in the top ten clones.

The CDR3 measures 12 amino acids from cysteine to phenylalanine. Left in the record is the CDR3 DNA by itself, 36 bases read in frame from the first base. CDR1 and CDR2, per the germline V gene, are SQVTM and ANQGSEA. At the junction V is shortened by 6 bases and J by 1 base, with 9 bases in between. With respect to this clone: It has no known antigen specificity. No clone much larger than this one lies a single base away; base qualities are absent.

One collaborating source in Seattle enrolled patients during active infection and followed them longitudinally through the course of disease. Whole blood was collected in K2EDTA tubes by collaborating institutions according to the institutions' own protocols. For TCRbeta analysis, collaborator samples were shipped as frozen whole blood, as isolated PBMCs, or as DNA extracted from either sample type. The V gene is TRBV29-1 and the J gene is TRBJ1-2; the D gene cannot be named for sure. The specimen was peripheral blood. The clonotype originates from a woman at least 80 years old with COVID-19, enrolled during active disease. The CDR3 reads as follows: CSVRGLNYGYTF. DNA sequence: TGCAGCGTCCGCGGGCTTAACTATGGCTACACCTTC.